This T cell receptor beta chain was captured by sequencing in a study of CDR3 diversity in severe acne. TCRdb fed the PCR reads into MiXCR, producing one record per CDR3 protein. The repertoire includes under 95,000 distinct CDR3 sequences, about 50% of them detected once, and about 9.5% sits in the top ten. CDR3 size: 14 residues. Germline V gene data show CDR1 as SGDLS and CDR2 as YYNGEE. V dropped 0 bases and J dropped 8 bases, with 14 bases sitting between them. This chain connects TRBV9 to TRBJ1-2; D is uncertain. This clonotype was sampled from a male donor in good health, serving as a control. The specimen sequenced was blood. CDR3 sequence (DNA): TGTGCCAGCAGCGTAGGTCTGGGTGAGGGAGGCTACACCTTC. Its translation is CASSVGLGEGGYTF.